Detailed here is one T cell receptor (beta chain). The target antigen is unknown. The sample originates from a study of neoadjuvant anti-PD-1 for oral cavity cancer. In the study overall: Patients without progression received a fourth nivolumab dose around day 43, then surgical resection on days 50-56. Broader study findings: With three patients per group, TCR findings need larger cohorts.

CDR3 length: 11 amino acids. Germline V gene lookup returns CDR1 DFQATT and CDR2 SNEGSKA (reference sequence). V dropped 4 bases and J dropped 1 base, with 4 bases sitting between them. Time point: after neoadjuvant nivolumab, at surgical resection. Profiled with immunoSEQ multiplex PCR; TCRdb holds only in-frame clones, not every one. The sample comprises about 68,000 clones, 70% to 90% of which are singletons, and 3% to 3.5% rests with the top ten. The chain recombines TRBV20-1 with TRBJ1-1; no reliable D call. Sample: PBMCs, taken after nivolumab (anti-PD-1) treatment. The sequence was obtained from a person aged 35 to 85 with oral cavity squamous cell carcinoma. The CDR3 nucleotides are TGCAGTGCTACCCCGAACACTGAAGCTTTCTTT. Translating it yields CSATPNTEAFF.